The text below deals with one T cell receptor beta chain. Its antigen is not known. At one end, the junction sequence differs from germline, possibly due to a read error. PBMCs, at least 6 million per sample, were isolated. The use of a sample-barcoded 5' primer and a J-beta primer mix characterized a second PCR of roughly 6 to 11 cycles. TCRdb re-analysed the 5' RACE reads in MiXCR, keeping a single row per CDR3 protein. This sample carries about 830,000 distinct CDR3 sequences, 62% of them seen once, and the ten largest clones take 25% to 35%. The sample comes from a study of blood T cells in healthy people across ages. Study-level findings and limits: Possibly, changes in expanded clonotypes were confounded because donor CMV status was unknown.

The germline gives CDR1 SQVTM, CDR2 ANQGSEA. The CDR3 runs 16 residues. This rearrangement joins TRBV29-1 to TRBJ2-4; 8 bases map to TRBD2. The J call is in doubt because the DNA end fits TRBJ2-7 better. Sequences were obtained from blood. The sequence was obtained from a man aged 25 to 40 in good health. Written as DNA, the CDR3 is TGCGGCGTTGAAGTCGGTGCGGGGGGTATTCCGTACGAGCAGTACTTC. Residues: CGVEVGAGGIPYEQYF.